The 9 T cell receptor beta chains below come from one sample, sequenced in a study of cytomegalovirus exposure and HLA in healthy donors. PCR employed 60 Vbeta and 13 Jbeta primers. Libraries were prepared by immunoSEQ multiplex PCR; TCRdb keeps only in-frame clonotypes and omits some of them. The sample yields 150,000 to 200,000 clones, around 80% seen once. The sample was PBMCs. Receptors originate from a woman aged 25 to 39 in good health and CMV-seropositive.

V usage is TRBV13 and J usage is TRBJ2-2, with D possibly TRBD2 on 5 matching bases. The CDR3 totals 14 residues. Germline CDR1 is PRHDT and CDR2 is FYEKMQ (reference sequence). Trimming left V 2 bases short and J 7 bases short, with 11 bases between. The CDR3 DNA sequence: TGTGCCAGCAGCTTACTCGGGAATCACGGGGAGCTGTTTTTT. This encodes CASSLLGNHGELFF.

In this sample, this clone turned up a few times. The chain is built from TRBV4-1 and TRBJ2-3; D is perhaps TRBD2 (5 bases). Trimming stripped 0 bases from V and 6 bases from J, with 19 bases between. Germline loops: CDR1 MGHRA, CDR2 YSYEKL. The CDR3 is 17 residues long. CDR3 in amino acids: CASSQDQLGLVTDTQYF. CDR3 coding DNA: TGCGCCAGCAGCCAAGATCAGTTAGGACTCGTTACTGATACGCAGTATTTT.

The chain is built from TRBV6-6 and TRBJ2-3, with 7 positions matching TRBD2. V shed 6 bases and J 0 bases; nucleotides not matched to a gene: 6. The CDR3 loop spans 15 amino acids. Germline V CDR1 and CDR2: MNHNY, SVGAGI (reference sequence). The CDR3 region is CASRRLAASTDTQYF. As DNA, the CDR3 is TGTGCCAGCAGACGCCTAGCGGCTAGCACAGATACGCAGTATTTT.

The chain combines TRBV21-1 with TRBJ1-2; the table calls TRBD1, which could not be checked here. TRBV21-1 is flagged as a pseudogene. The CDR3 consists of 10 residues. This CDR3 is CAKGGYGYTF. Here the CDR3 DNA reads TGTGCCAAAGGGGGTTATGGCTACACCTTC.

The J gene is TRBJ2-7, the V gene TRBV28; TRBD2 matches 9 bases. V shed 2 bases, J shed 5 bases, and the junction held 10 bases outside the gene matches. Germline V lookup: CDR1 MDHEN, CDR2 SYDVKM. This CDR3 has 16 residues. This chain's CDR3 is CASSLNTGLANHEQYF. The CDR3 region has the DNA TGTGCCAGCAGTTTAAATACGGGACTAGCAAACCACGAGCAGTACTTC.

The chain employs TRBV11-3 and TRBJ1-1; 7 bases map to TRBD1. The CDR3 runs 13 residues. Germline V gives CDR1 SGHNT, CDR2 YENEEA. V lost 5 bases, J lost 5 bases, and 5 bases stayed unmatched. This CDR3 reads CASSLGQDTEAFF. Here the CDR3 DNA reads TGTGCCAGCAGCCTTGGACAGGATACTGAAGCTTTCTTT.

In its sample, this clone was seen a few times. CDR3 protein: CASSGLPDRGYEQYF. CDR3 nucleotide sequence: TGTGCCAGCAGTGGGCTCCCGGACAGGGGCTACGAGCAGTACTTC. The chain is built from TRBV13 and TRBJ2-7; TRBD1 agrees at 9 bases. V lost 6 bases to trimming and J lost 3 bases; unmatched junction nucleotides: 9. Per germline, CDR1 PRHDT and CDR2 FYEKMQ (reference sequence). The CDR3 loop spans 15 amino acids.

The rearrangement uses TRBV19 and TRBJ2-5; perhaps TRBD1 as D (5 bases). This CDR3 comprises 13 residues. V lost 4 bases to trimming and J lost 3 bases, with 9 bases between them. Looked up from germline, CDR1 is LNHDA and CDR2 is SQIVND (reference sequence). Written as DNA, the CDR3 is TGTGCCAGTAGTACGTCCAGGGAAGAGACCCAGTACTTC. It encodes CASSTSREETQYF.

The rearrangement links TRBV5-1 to TRBJ2-3, with D possibly matching TRBD2 (6 bases). The germline V gene encodes CDR1 SGHRS and CDR2 YFSETQ. V lost 1 base and J lost 6, with 18 bases in between. The CDR3 sequence is 16 residues long. The CDR3 DNA sequence: TGCGCCAGCAGCTTGCGGGGGACTCTTCTATGGGATACGCAGTATTTT. Its protein product is CASSLRGTLLWDTQYF.